One and the same sample provided the 26 T cell receptor beta chains below, sequenced in a study of early T cells in non-severe SARS-CoV-2 infection. One entry per CDR3 protein results from TCRdb running MiXCR on the 5' RACE reads. The sample carries roughly 70,000 distinct CDR3 sequences, around 20% recorded once. The material sequenced was whole blood, taken at baseline. Receptors originate from an adult who was a healthcare worker with PCR-confirmed SARS-CoV-2 infection or an uninfected control (not recorded which).

This clonotype was picked up a small number of times. This chain uses TRBV19 with TRBJ2-2; 10 bases match TRBD2. Unmatched junction bases numbered 7, after V lost 6 bases and J lost 6 bases. The CDR3 length is 15 residues. The germline CDR1 and CDR2 sequences are LNHDA and SQIVND (reference sequence). The CDR3 DNA is TGTGCCAGTAGGTGGACTAGCGGAGGGCCCGGGGAGCTGTTTTTT. It specifies CASRWTSGGPGELFF.

This clonotype occurred a few times. The rearrangement joins TRBV5-1 to TRBJ1-4; D is ambiguous. The CDR3 loop spans 12 amino acids. Germline V CDR1 and CDR2: SGHRS, YFSETQ. The ends were cut back, 7 bases at V and 8 bases at J, with 12 bases in the middle. The CDR3 sequence is CASAASPEKLFF. CDR3 coding DNA: TGCGCCAGCGCGGCGAGCCCAGAAAAACTGTTTTTT.

The J gene is TRBJ2-3, the V gene TRBV7-9; perhaps TRBD2 as D (7 bases). Germline CDR1 reads SEHNR; CDR2 reads FQNEAQ (reference sequence). Trimming pared 3 bases from V and 2 bases from J, leaving 15 bases between. The CDR3 length is 16 residues. CDR3 nucleotide sequence: TGTGCCAGCAGCTTGCCCGTTCGGGGGGCCACAGATACGCAGTATTTT. Translating it yields CASSLPVRGATDTQYF. The full variable domain, rest sourced from reference TRBV7-9 and TRBJ2-3, is DTGVSQNPRHKITKRGQNVTFRCDPISEHNRLYWYRQTLGQGPEFLTYFQNEAQLEKSRLLSDRFSAERPKGSFSTLEIQRTEQGDSAMYLCASSLPVRGATDTQYFGPGTRLTVL.

On this clonotype: One end of the junction is discordant with germline, which a read error may explain. The chain recombines TRBV2 with TRBJ2-2; D is perhaps TRBD2 (6 bases). Germline CDR1 is SNHLY and CDR2 is FYNNEI. This CDR3 is 13 amino acids long. CDR3 region: CVSSPTSPGELFF. CDR3 nucleotides: TGTGTCAGCAGTCCGACTAGTCCCGGGGAGCTGTTTTTT.

V usage is TRBV7-3 and J usage is TRBJ1-1; TRBD1 is a possible D gene (5 bases). CDR1 SGHTA and CDR2 FQGTGA come from the germline V gene. V dropped 0 bases and J dropped 3 bases, with 11 bases sitting between them. The CDR3 has 15 amino acids. CDR3 protein: CASSLTGVADTEAFF. The CDR3 bases are TGTGCCAGCAGCTTAACGGGGGTAGCGGACACTGAAGCTTTCTTT.

Note on this clonotype: A much larger clone lies one base from this, so it may be a read error. Likely a read error: the CDR3 ends without its conserved phenylalanine or tryptophan. The chain combines TRBV7-9 with TRBJ2-3; D might be TRBD2 (5 bases). V was pared by 6 bases and J by 1 base, with 8 bases between. Germline assignment: CDR1 SEHNR and CDR2 FQNEAQ (reference sequence). The CDR3 spans 13 residues. The CDR3 region has the DNA TGTGCCAGCAGTGGAGCGGGCACAGATACGCAGTATCTT. This codes for CASSGAGTDTQYL.

This clonotype was counted ten times or more. This sequence joins TRBV14 and TRBJ2-7; perhaps TRBD2 as D (6 bases). Germline V gives CDR1 SGHDN, CDR2 FVKESK. The CDR3 runs 15 residues. V was pared by 1 base and J by 5 bases, with 15 bases between. The CDR3 DNA reads as TGTGCCAGCAGCCAAGGTAGCGGTCTAGGGGACGAGCAGTACTTC. Translated: CASSQGSGLGDEQYF.

This clonotype came up a few times. This rearrangement joins TRBV6-2 or TRBV6-3 to TRBJ2-7; D gene uncertain. CDR1 MNHEY and CDR2 SVGEGT come from the germline V gene. Trimming left V 6 bases short and J 3 bases short, with 12 bases between. The CDR3 extends over 13 amino acids. CDR3 loop: CASSGLSDYEQYF. The CDR3 DNA sequence: TGTGCCAGCAGCGGTCTTTCTGACTACGAGCAGTACTTC.

The rearrangement joins TRBV30 to TRBJ1-2, with D possibly matching TRBD1 (5 bases). There are 13 residues in the CDR3. V lost 3 bases and J lost 4, with 12 bases in between. In germline, CDR1 is GTSNPN, CDR2 SVGIG (reference sequence). The CDR3: CAWRADRFYGYTF. The CDR3 DNA reads TGTGCCTGGAGAGCCGACAGATTCTATGGCTACACCTTC.

The CDR3 DNA sequence: TGTGCCAGCAAAGACAGGGTAGCCAACGTCCTGACTTTC. Protein: CASKDRVANVLTF. V gene TRBV7-6 combines with J gene TRBJ2-6, with TRBD1 matching over 7 bases. The CDR3 is made up of 13 amino acids. After removal of 7 bases from V and 7 bases from J, the junction contained 4 bases not matched to a gene. CDR1 and CDR2 from the germline V gene are SGHVS and FNYEAQ.

V usage is TRBV9 and J usage is TRBJ2-5; 10 bases align to TRBD2. V was clipped by 2 bases and J by 5 bases; unmatched bases: 9. CDR3 length: 16 residues. Germline values: CDR1 SGDLS, CDR2 YYNGEE. CDR3 amino acids: CASSVRPSGGKETQYF. The CDR3 bases are TGTGCCAGCAGCGTCCGTCCTAGCGGGGGCAAGGAGACCCAGTACTTC.

This clonotype turned up a few times. This chain links TRBV5-1 with TRBJ2-4; 7 bases map to TRBD1. The CDR3 sequence is 14 residues long. The germline CDR1 and CDR2 sequences are SGHRS and YFSETQ. The V gene end was trimmed by 2 bases and the J gene end by 6 bases; junction bases not matched to a gene: 5. DNA for the CDR3: TGCGCCAGCAGCTTTCCGGGACAGCCAAACATTCAGTACTTC. Amino acids: CASSFPGQPNIQYF.

This clonotype was observed at least ten times. The chain links TRBV11-1 to TRBJ1-6; D gene ambiguous. Per germline, CDR1 SGHAT and CDR2 FQDESV (reference sequence). The CDR3 consists of 12 residues. The V end was cut by 5 bases, the J end by 12 bases, with 11 bases between. As DNA, the CDR3 is TGTGCCAGCAGCGGTGGGGAAAAACCCCTCCACTTT. Translating it yields CASSGGEKPLHF.

CDR3 sequence (DNA): TGTGCCAGCAGTTCAGTCCCGGGACAGGGAATGAACACTGAAGCTTTCTTT. Translated: CASSSVPGQGMNTEAFF. This sequence joins TRBV12-3 or TRBV12-4 and TRBJ1-1; 9 bases align to TRBD1. CDR3 size: 17 residues. V gave up 4 bases and J gave up 0 bases; unmatched junction bases: 9.

The gene calls are TRBV20-1 and TRBJ1-2, with no clear D. The germline V and J ends were trimmed by 2 bases and 8 bases, with 15 bases remaining between them. The CDR3 is made up of 13 amino acids. Germline-derived CDR1 and CDR2 are DFQATT and SNEGSKA (reference sequence). The CDR3 bases are TGCAGTGCTAGAACCCATATCCAGGCAGGCTACACCTTC. Amino acids: CSARTHIQAGYTF.

This clonotype is labeled medium-sized. The V gene is TRBV7-9, the J gene TRBJ2-5, with 7 bases that match TRBD1. V lost 5 bases to trimming and J lost 2 bases; unmatched junction nucleotides: 8. This CDR3 spans 15 amino acids. Per germline, CDR1 SEHNR and CDR2 FQNEAQ (reference sequence). The CDR3 region is CASSRSGQIQETQYF. DNA for the CDR3: TGTGCCAGCAGCCGGTCGGGACAGATTCAAGAGACCCAGTACTTC.

This clonotype was found a few times. CDR3 in amino acids: CASSIGTGRLAFWNTIYF. CDR3 bases: TGTGCCAGCAGCATCGGGACAGGGCGGCTCGCTTTCTGGAACACCATATATTTT. The genes are TRBV7-2 and TRBJ1-3; 9 bases are a match to TRBD1. The J segment lost 7 bases and the V segment lost 5 bases, leaving 18 bases of the junction unmatched. The length of the CDR3 is 18 residues. CDR1 is SGHTA and CDR2 is FQGNSA in the germline V gene.

This rearrangement joins TRBV4-1 to TRBJ2-5; the D is unclear. This CDR3 is 12 amino acids long. Germline assignment: CDR1 MGHRA and CDR2 YSYEKL. The V gene lost 0 bases and the J gene lost 6 bases, with 5 bases spanning the gap. CDR3 protein: CASSQEGKTQYF. CDR3 in DNA: TGCGCCAGCAGCCAAGAGGGAAAGACCCAGTACTTC.

The table lists this clonotype with a few counts. V is TRBV7-8 and J is TRBJ2-1; 13 bases fit TRBD2. V gave up 5 bases and J gave up 4 bases; unmatched junction bases: 11. Germline values: CDR1 SGHVS, CDR2 FQNEAQ. This CDR3 region has 18 residues. CDR3 sequence reads: CASSLPRLAGGIYNEQFF. In DNA form, the CDR3 reads TGTGCCAGCAGCCTCCCCCGACTAGCGGGGGGCATATACAATGAGCAGTTCTTC.

This clonotype was observed a handful of times. The V and J genes are TRBV5-4 and TRBJ2-1; D not resolved. This CDR3 spans 14 amino acids. Trimming took 0 bases from V and 10 from J, leaving 14 bases between them. The germline V gene has CDR1 SGHNT and CDR2 YYREEE (reference sequence). In DNA, the CDR3 is TGTGCCAGCAGCTTGGGGCCTTGGGTAGAGGAGCAGTTCTTC. The encoded protein is CASSLGPWVEEQFF.

The rearrangement uses TRBV3-1 and TRBJ1-5; D gene ambiguous. This CDR3 region has 14 residues. Trimming cost V 1 base and J 2 bases, with 6 bases left between them. CDR1 is LGHDT and CDR2 is YNNKEL in the germline V gene (reference sequence). The CDR3 nucleotides read TGTGCCAGCAGCCAAGGCGGTGGCAATCAGCCCCAGCATTTT. It codes for CASSQGGGNQPQHF.

This clonotype turned up a few times. The chain links TRBV27 to TRBJ2-1; unclear D gene. The CDR3 is 14 residues long. The V gene lost 3 bases and the J gene lost 3 bases, with 9 bases spanning the gap. The germline V gene encodes CDR1 MNHEY and CDR2 SMNVEV (reference sequence). The CDR3 coding sequence is TGTGCCAGCAGTTTTCGACTTTACTACAATGAGCAGTTCTTC. Protein: CASSFRLYYNEQFF.

This clonotype was picked up a small number of times. V is TRBV9 and J is TRBJ1-6; possibly TRBD1 for D (5 bases). Between the trimmed V and J ends, which lost 0 bases and 8 bases, there was a span of 9 bases. The CDR3 totals 14 residues. Germline CDR1 and CDR2: SGDLS and YYNGEE. The CDR3 loop reads CASSVAQGDSPLHF. CDR3 sequence (DNA): TGTGCCAGCAGCGTAGCCCAGGGCGATTCACCCCTCCACTTT.

This clonotype has just a few counts. The V call is TRBV7-9, the J call TRBJ2-7; D remains unclear. The CDR3 consists of 13 residues. With 5 bases removed from V and 1 base from J, the gap between germline ends came to 9 bases. Germline assignment: CDR1 SEHNR and CDR2 FQNEAQ (reference sequence). CDR3 amino acids: CASSRVGSYEQYF. CDR3 bases: TGTGCCAGCAGCCGAGTGGGTTCCTACGAGCAGTACTTC.

The chain combines TRBV12-3 or TRBV12-4 with TRBJ1-1, with D uncertain. The CDR3 is 15 amino acids. Trimming shortened V by 4 bases and J by 6 bases, and 18 bases separated the two germline ends. DNA of the CDR3: TGTGCCAGCAGTTCTACCCCGGGTCTCTCGCCTGAAGCTTTCTTT. This encodes CASSSTPGLSPEAFF.

This clonotype was seen more than once but under ten times. This chain uses TRBV7-9 with TRBJ2-1; D gene uncertain. The CDR3 totals 12 residues. Germline CDR1 SEHNR, CDR2 FQNEAQ (reference sequence). V lost 7 bases, J lost 8 bases, and 12 bases lay in between. The DNA of the CDR3 is TGTGCCAGCACCGAAGTGTTAGATGAGCAGTTCTTC. It is translated as CASTEVLDEQFF.